Listed below are T cell receptor beta chains from one sample, sequenced in a study of cytomegalovirus exposure and HLA in healthy donors. Sequencing was performed with immunoSEQ multiplex PCR; in TCRdb, only in-frame clones are kept and a portion is missing. Of fewer than 140,000 clones listed, 65% to 80% were seen once; the top ten hold around 2.6%. Sequencing was carried out using PBMCs. Receptors were obtained from a male donor in good health and CMV-seropositive. Both conserved end residues are part of each CDR3. Fields, in order: clone size, D gene, J gene, V gene, CDR3 DNA, CDR3 protein. D genes are given only for firm matches. The size field is filled for only some rows; it gives once, few, many or a size class.

NA | NA | TRBJ1-5 | TRBV7-6 | TGTGCCAGCAGCTTAGGTCGGGGGCAGCCCCAGCATTTT | CASSLGRGQPQHF
NA | NA | TRBJ1-2 | TRBV7-2 | TGTGCCAGCAGCTTAGGAACAGCAAACTATGGCTACACCTTC | CASSLGTANYGYTF
NA | TRBD2 | TRBJ2-2 | TRBV9 | TGTGCCAGCAGCCCCCGGACTAGCGGGAGGGTCACCGGGGAGCTGTTTTTT | CASSPRTSGRVTGELFF
NA | TRBD2 | TRBJ2-5 | TRBV6-6 | TGTGCCAGCAGTAAGACTAGCGGGGGCCTCCAAGAGACCCAGTACTTC | CASSKTSGGLQETQYF
NA | NA | TRBJ1-1 | TRBV6-4 | TGTGCCAGCAGACCCCAGGGTATAGGTGGTACTGAAGCTTTCTTT | CASRPQGIGGTEAFF
NA | NA | TRBJ2-7 | TRBV30 | TGTGCCTGGAGCATGATCTTGTACGAGCAGTACTTC | CAWSMILYEQYF
NA | TRBD2 | TRBJ2-1 | TRBV4-3 | TGCGCCAGCAGCGTTAGATCGGCCGGGACAGGGACTAGCGGGGCTGGGAATGAGCAGTTCTTC | CASSVRSAGTGTSGAGNEQFF
NA | NA | TRBJ2-6 | TRBV28 | TGTGCCAGCAGTTTGGGCCATGGGTACTCTGGGGCCAACGTCCTGACTTTC | CASSLGHGYSGANVLTF
few | TRBD1 | TRBJ2-3 | TRBV5-6 | TGTGCCAGCAGCCTAGGGGGCGGCACAGATACGCAGTATTTT | CASSLGGGTDTQYF
once | TRBD1 | TRBJ1-2 | TRBV10-3 | TGTGCCACAGGACAGGGAGATGGCTACACCTTC | CATGQGDGYTF
NA | NA | TRBJ2-2 | TRBV4-2 | TGTGCCAGCAGCCGTGGGTCGGGAAGAATGACCGGGGAGCTGTTTTTT | CASSRGSGRMTGELFF
NA | NA | TRBJ2-3 | TRBV18 | TGTGCCAGCTCACCGGCCGGACTAACCACAGATACGCAGTATTTT | CASSPAGLTTDTQYF
NA | TRBD2 | TRBJ2-2 | TRBV11-2 | TGTGCCAGCACCCCGATCGGGGGGGGAACCGGGGAGCTGTTTTTT | CASTPIGGGTGELFF
NA | TRBD1 | TRBJ1-5 | TRBV5-6 | TGTGCCAGCAGCATAGCCGGGACAGCCAATCAGCCCCAGAATTTT | CASSIAGTANQPQNF
NA | TRBD1 | TRBJ1-4 | TRBV6-5 | TGTGCCAGCAGTACCCCACAGGGGGTGGAAAAACTGTTTTTT | CASSTPQGVEKLFF
NA | TRBD1 | TRBJ1-6 | TRBV27 | TGTGCCAGCACCACGGGACAGCATAATTCACCCCTCCACTTT | CASTTGQHNSPLHF
NA | TRBD1 | TRBJ1-4 | TRBV4-3 | TGCGCCAGCAGCCAAGATTCTTTCCGAGGACAGGCTAATGAAAAACTGTTTTTT | CASSQDSFRGQANEKLFF
few | TRBD1 | TRBJ2-2 | TRBV2 | TGTGCCAGCAGTGAAAGGGACAGGTATCCGGGGGAGCTGTTTTTT | CASSERDRYPGELFF
NA | NA | TRBJ1-2 | TRBV4-2 | TGTGCCAGCAGCCAAGATCGTGGCTACACCTTC | CASSQDRGYTF
NA | NA | TRBJ1-2 | TRBV28 | TGTGCCAGCAGGACGACAAACTCGTTCGGTGGCTACACCTTC | CASRTTNSFGGYTF
NA | NA | TRBJ1-4 | TRBV4-2 | TGTGCCAGCAGCCAGGGGAACGGGGCAACTAATGAAAAACTGTTTTTT | CASSQGNGATNEKLFF
NA | TRBD2 | TRBJ2-1 | TRBV28 | TGTGCCAGCAGTAAGACTAGCGGGACGGGCAATTTCTTC | CASSKTSGTGNFF
NA | NA | TRBJ2-3 | TRBV5-1 | TGCGCCAGCAGCTTATCGTCGGGGTGGGCAGATACGCAGTATTTT | CASSLSSGWADTQYF
few | NA | TRBJ2-3 | TRBV6-4 | TGTGCCAGCAGTGTGTCTACTACTAGCACAGATACGCAGTATTTT | CASSVSTTSTDTQYF
once | NA | TRBJ1-1 | TRBV5-1 | TGCGCCAGCAGCTGGGGGACTGGACGCTTGAACACTGAAGCTTTCTTT | CASSWGTGRLNTEAFF
few | TRBD2 | TRBJ2-7 | TRBV6-5 | TGTGCCAGCAGTGGGACTAGCGGCTACGAGCAGTACTTC | CASSGTSGYEQYF
NA | TRBD1 | TRBJ1-1 | TRBV9 | TGTGCCAGCAGCCTCTCGGGGACAGGGCTTCAAGCTTTCTTT | CASSLSGTGLQAFF
NA | TRBD1 | TRBJ1-5 | TRBV6-1 | TGTGCCAGCAGACCGATCGGGACAGGGCAACAGCCCCAGCATTTT | CASRPIGTGQQPQHF
NA | NA | TRBJ2-7 | TRBV7-9 | TGTGCCAGCAGCTTAGGGCAGGCGGGCGAGCAGTACTTC | CASSLGQAGEQYF
NA | TRBD2 | TRBJ2-1 | TRBV14 | TGTGCCAGCAGCCAAAATTTTCTTGTTGCGGGGGGCTTCTCCCCCGAGCAGTTCTTC | CASSQNFLVAGGFSPEQFF
NA | NA | TRBJ2-5 | TRBV4-3 | TGCGCCAGCAGCCAAGGGTGGGCAGGGCGAGAGACCCAGTACTTC | CASSQGWAGRETQYF
NA | NA | TRBJ1-1 | TRBV28 | TGTGCCAGCAGTTTCCCGGGAAAGGGCACTGAAGCTTTCTTT | CASSFPGKGTEAFF
once | TRBD1 | TRBJ1-2 | TRBV10-3 | TGTGCCATCAGTGCCGGGACAGGGGATGGCTACACCTTC | CAISAGTGDGYTF
NA | NA | TRBJ1-3 | TRBV4-3 | TGCGCCAGCAGCCAAGGAAGGGGATACTCTGGAAACACCATATATTTT | CASSQGRGYSGNTIYF
NA | NA | TRBJ2-2 | TRBV5-1 | TGCGCCAGCAGCTTGGCCAGGGGCCCTAACACCGGGGAGCTGTTTTTT | CASSLARGPNTGELFF
NA | TRBD1 | TRBJ1-1 | TRBV5-4 | TGTGCCAGCAGCTCGAACTACAGGGGAAGAAACACTGAAGCTTTCTTT | CASSSNYRGRNTEAFF